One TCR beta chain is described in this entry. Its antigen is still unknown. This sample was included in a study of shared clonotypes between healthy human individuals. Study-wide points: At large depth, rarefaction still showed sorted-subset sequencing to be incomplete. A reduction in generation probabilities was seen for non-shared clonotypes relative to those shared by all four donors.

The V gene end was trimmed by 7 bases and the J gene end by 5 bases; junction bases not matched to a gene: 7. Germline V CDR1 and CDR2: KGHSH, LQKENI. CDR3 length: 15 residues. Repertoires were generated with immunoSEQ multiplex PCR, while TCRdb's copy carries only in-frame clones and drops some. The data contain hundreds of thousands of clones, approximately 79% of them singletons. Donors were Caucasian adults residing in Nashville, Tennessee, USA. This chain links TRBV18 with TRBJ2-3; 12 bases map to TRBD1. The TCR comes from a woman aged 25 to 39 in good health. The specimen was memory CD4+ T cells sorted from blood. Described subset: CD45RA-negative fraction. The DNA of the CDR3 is TGTGCCAGCTTCACCGGGACAGGGGGCAAAGATACGCAGTATTTT. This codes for CASFTGTGGKDTQYF. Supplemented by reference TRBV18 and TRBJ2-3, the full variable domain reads NAGVMQNPRHLVRRRGQEARLRCSPMKGHSHVYWYRQLPEEGLKFMVYLQKENIIDESGMPKERFSAEFPKEGPSILRIQQVVRGDSAAYFCASFTGTGGKDTQYFGPGTRLTVL.